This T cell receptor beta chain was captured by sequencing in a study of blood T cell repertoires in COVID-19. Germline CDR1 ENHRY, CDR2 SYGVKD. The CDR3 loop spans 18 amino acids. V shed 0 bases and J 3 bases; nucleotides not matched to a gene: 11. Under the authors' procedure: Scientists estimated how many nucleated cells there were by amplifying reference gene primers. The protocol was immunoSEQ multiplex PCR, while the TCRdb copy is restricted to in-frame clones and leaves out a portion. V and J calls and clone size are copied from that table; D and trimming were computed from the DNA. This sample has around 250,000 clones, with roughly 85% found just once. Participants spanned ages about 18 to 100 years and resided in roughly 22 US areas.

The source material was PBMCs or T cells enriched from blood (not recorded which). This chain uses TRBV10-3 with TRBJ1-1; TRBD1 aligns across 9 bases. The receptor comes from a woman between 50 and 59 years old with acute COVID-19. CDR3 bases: TGTGCCATCAGTGAGTCGTCCGTAGGACAGGGGACGCACACTGAAGCTTTCTTT. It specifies CAISESSVGQGTHTEAFF.